The 6 T cell receptor beta chains given below trace back to one sample, sequenced in a study of shared clonotypes between healthy human individuals. Only in-frame clones appear in the TCRdb table, and some are missing; sequencing was by immunoSEQ multiplex PCR. The sample contains about 520,000 clones, about 96% of which appear only once. The sample comprised naive CD4+ T cells sorted from blood. Specified subset: CD45RA+ positively selected. Receptor source: a woman between 25 and 40 years old in good health.

This chain uses TRBV18 with TRBJ2-5, with 9 nucleotides matching TRBD2. Germline loops: CDR1 KGHSH, CDR2 LQKENI. CDR3 length: 16 residues. J lost 4 bases, V lost 0 bases, and 6 bases had no gene match. The CDR3 here is CASSPPRLAGLETQYF. Here the CDR3 DNA reads TGTGCCAGCTCACCACCGCGGCTAGCGGGATTAGAGACCCAGTACTTC.

The chain employs TRBV18 and TRBJ2-2; D is unclear. The CDR3 is 14 residues long. V was shortened by 0 bases and J by 4 bases, with 6 bases between the two germline ends. CDR1 and CDR2 (germline): KGHSH, LQKENI. The CDR3 nucleotides are TGTGCCAGCTCACCACCACCACGCACCGGGGAGCTGTTTTTT. Encoded protein: CASSPPPRTGELFF.

The CDR3 DNA sequence: TGCGCCAGCAGCCAAGACGGGACAGGTCGTACTGAAGCTTTCTTT. The encoded protein is CASSQDGTGRTEAFF. The genes are TRBV4-1 and TRBJ1-1, with 8 bases that match TRBD1. Germline CDR1 is MGHRA and CDR2 is YSYEKL. This CDR3 spans 15 amino acids. V trimming: 0 bases; J trimming: 5 bases; junction bases outside the gene matches: 5.

The chain joins TRBV6-5 to TRBJ2-2; the D is unclear. V was trimmed by 6 bases and J by 1 base, leaving 6 bases between them. The CDR3 contains 13 residues. Looked up from germline, CDR1 is MNHEY and CDR2 is SVGAGI. CDR3 nucleotide sequence: TGTGCCAGCAGCCAAATGAACACCGGGGAGCTGTTTTTT. It is translated as CASSQMNTGELFF.

The rearrangement joins TRBV19 to TRBJ1-1, with D perhaps matching TRBD1 (5 bases). The V and J ends lost 3 bases and 2 bases respectively, with 13 bases between them. Germline V gene sequence: CDR1 LNHDA, CDR2 SQIVND (reference sequence). This CDR3 has 15 amino acids. The CDR3 DNA reads TGTGCCAGTAGTATCAGTGGGGGTGGAAACACTGAAGCTTTCTTT. Its protein product is CASSISGGGNTEAFF.

The rearrangement links TRBV7-9 to TRBJ2-5; TRBD1 matches at 7 bases. Germline CDR1 and CDR2: SEHNR and FQNEAQ (reference sequence). This CDR3 has 14 amino acids. J gave up 2 bases and V 5 bases, and 5 bases lay outside the gene matches. The CDR3 bases are TGTGCCAGCAGCCTAGGGGGACAGCAAGAGACCCAGTACTTC. Amino acid sequence: CASSLGGQQETQYF.